The rows below give T cell receptor beta chains drawn from one sample of a study of OX40 agonist ivuxolimab in advanced cancers. Sequencing was performed with immunoSEQ multiplex PCR; in TCRdb, only in-frame clones are kept and a portion is missing. The sample yields 60,000 or so clones, about 86% seen once. The source was CD4+ or CD8+ T cells sorted from blood, collected in a trial of the OX40 agonist ivuxolimab. The receptors originated from an adult with an advanced solid tumor such as melanoma, head and neck, liver or kidney cancer. CDR3s include the opening cysteine and the closing phenylalanine or tryptophan. Each record gives: clone size, V gene, CDR3 protein. Expanded clones are given a class, and other clones once, few, many or no size at all.

. | TRBV7-2 | CASSYQQGREREKLFF
. | TRBV7-9 | CASSWGRGRGAPSTDTQYF
. | TRBV19 | CASAQPKGLAGSVDEQYF
. | TRBV6-5 | CASRPLAGGREQYF
. | TRBV19 | CASRGPRGNEQFF
. | TRBV4-1 | CASSHVGQRATDTQYF
. | TRBV6-1 | CASSPREGRVYGYTF
. | TRBV7-2 | CASSSSGGSYNEQFF
. | TRBV11-2 | CASSFQGSSYEQYF
. | TRBV5-1 | CASSSRAGGVAKNIQYF
. | TRBV5-1 | CASSPHSSGGGNEQFF
once | TRBV2 | CASSDRVPPQHF
. | TRBV6-5 | CASSRGTNEKLFF
. | TRBV6-5 | CASSYTHGSGNTIYF
. | TRBV19 | CASTSYLSTNEKLFF
. | TRBV5-1 | CASSLSERVNYGYTF
. | TRBV2 | CASSGLAGVDTQYF
. | TRBV19 | CASSKVTGGATGELFF
. | TRBV5-1 | CASSEGATGIRRGGYTF
. | TRBV19 | CASSWDLGNTIYF
few | TRBV27 | CASSQLPGTSGTGELFF
. | TRBV19 | CASSIGGNLNTEAFF
. | TRBV6-5 | CASSFDGPSTDTQYF
. | TRBV5-8 | CASSRRPGTDNQPQHF
. | TRBV7-3 | CASSLTVETQYF
. | TRBV21-1 | CASSKAPWREKLFF
. | TRBV5-1 | CASSPRGQGVYNEQFF
once | TRBV5-1 | CASSLNPGTKGGNEQFF
. | TRBV7-2 | CASSTQGGYGYTF
. | TRBV14 | CASSQDLVREAFF
. | TRBV5-4 | CASSPVPQGRTYRTEAFF
. | TRBV7-8 | CASSPRRDRGYGYTF
few | TRBV18 | CASSPSRTTSYNEQFF
. | TRBV7-9 | CASTKAGATYNEQFF